One and the same sample provided the 15 T cell receptor beta chains below, sequenced in a study of glioma-infiltrating T cells. Amplification of TCR alpha and beta CDR3 regions from RNA used iRepertoire nested multiplex PCR. TCRdb re-analysed the multiplex PCR reads in MiXCR, keeping a single row per CDR3 protein. The table lists around 180,000 distinct CDR3 sequences, under 55% of them singletons. What was sequenced was glioma tissue, nonneoplastic brain tissue, or PBMCs (not recorded which). These receptors were obtained from a human donor with low-grade glioma or glioblastoma, undergoing nonglioma brain surgery, or in good health (not recorded which).

As regards this clonotype: A much more abundant neighbour one base away suggests this may be a read error. The gene calls are TRBV7-2 and TRBJ2-7, with TRBD2 identical over 8 bases. The CDR3 has 14 residues. V trimming: 6 bases; J trimming: 3 bases; junction bases outside the gene matches: 7. CDR1 and CDR2 (germline): SGHTA, FQGNSA. CDR3: CASRHSGAHYEQYF. The CDR3 nucleotides are TGTGCCAGCAGACATAGCGGGGCTCACTACGAGCAGTACTTC.

As to this clonotype: The junction shows a germline mismatch at one end, possibly a read error. This rearrangement joins TRBV6-6 to TRBJ2-2, with D perhaps TRBD2 (5 bases). The CDR3 is 13 residues long. The germline V gene has CDR1 MNHNY and CDR2 SVGAGI (reference sequence). The CDR3 DNA is TGTGCCAGCAGTTACGGACCCCACGGGGAGCTGCTTTTT. Encoded protein: CASSYGPHGELLF.

This clonotype was seen many times. The rearrangement joins TRBV4-1 to TRBJ1-6; no clear D gene. V lost 4 bases and J lost 9, with 13 bases in between. CDR3 length equals 14 residues. Germline CDR1 reads MGHRA; CDR2 reads YSYEKL. The CDR3 sequence: CASSLGTSSSPLHF. The CDR3 region has the DNA TGCGCCAGCAGCCTTGGAACCTCCTCTTCACCCCTCCACTTT.

In its sample, this clonotype was seen many times. The CDR3 region has the DNA TGTGCCAGCAGCCAGGGACTAGCGGACACAGATACGCAGTATTTT. Its translation: CASSQGLADTDTQYF. The chain joins TRBV7-2 to TRBJ2-3, with 11 bases that match TRBD2. V trimming: 5 bases; J trimming: 2 bases; junction bases outside the gene matches: 3. CDR3 length equals 15 residues. The germline V gene encodes CDR1 SGHTA and CDR2 FQGNSA. The complete variable domain, with remaining parts taken from reference TRBV7-2 and TRBJ2-3, reads GAGVSQSPSNKVTEKGKDVELRCDPISGHTALYWYRQSLGQGLEFLIYFQGNSAPDKSGLPSDRFSAERTGGSVSTLTIQRTQQEDSAVYLCASSQGLADTDTQYFGPGTRLTVL.

This clonotype was observed many times. The conserved closing phenylalanine or tryptophan is absent in this CDR3, likely reflecting a read error. The genes are TRBV27 and TRBJ1-2; D ambiguous. V was shortened by 3 bases and J by 4 bases, with 9 bases between the two germline ends. The CDR3 totals 13 residues. CDR1 and CDR2 (germline): MNHEY, SMNVEV (reference sequence). CDR3 amino acids: CASSFDSSYGYTS. The CDR3 DNA reads TGTGCCAGCAGTTTTGATTCCAGCTATGGCTACACCTCC.

This clonotype was found once. CDR3 coding DNA: TGTGCCAGCACTACGTTAGAGGGACAGGGGGCCTACGAGCAGTACTTC. This sequence encodes CASTTLEGQGAYEQYF. This chain connects TRBV11-1 to TRBJ2-7; 11 nucleotides agree with TRBD1. The CDR3 consists of 16 residues. Germline CDR1 is SGHAT and CDR2 is FQDESV (reference sequence). Germline trimming cut 7 bases from V and 2 bases from J; bases unmatched to any gene: 10.

Concerning this clonotype itself: This sequence may be a read error, since a much larger clone differs from it by one base. The chain employs TRBV4-1 and TRBJ2-7, with 7 bases fitting TRBD2. V dropped 4 bases and J dropped 3; count of bases not matched to a gene: 6. From germline, CDR1 is MGHRA and CDR2 YSYEKL. The CDR3 covers 14 residues. The CDR3 sequence is CASSRLADNYEQYF. The CDR3 bases are TGCGCCAGCAGCCGTCTAGCGGACAACTACGAGCAGTACTTC.

This clonotype came up many times. This chain links TRBV5-1 with TRBJ2-3; D gene uncertain. CDR1 and CDR2 (germline): SGHRS, YFSETQ. The CDR3 is 12 amino acids. The germline V and J ends were trimmed by 1 base and 3 bases, with 3 bases remaining between them. The CDR3 nucleotides are TGCGCCAGCAGCTTGAGGACAGATACGCAGTATTTT. This sequence encodes CASSLRTDTQYF.

Worth noting for this clonotype: One junction end disagrees with the germline gene, perhaps due to a read error. The genes are TRBV3-1 and TRBJ2-7; unclear D gene. Germline values: CDR1 LGHDT, CDR2 YNNKEL (reference sequence). This CDR3 is built from 14 residues. CDR3: CASRQEPGTHEQYF. The DNA of the CDR3 is TGTGCCAGCAGACAAGAACCGGGCACTCACGAGCAGTACTTC.

This clonotype has ten or more counts. This chain's CDR3 is CASSLSSGGTQYF. The DNA of the CDR3 is TGTGCCAGCAGCTTATCTAGCGGGGGGACCCAGTACTTC. The J gene is TRBJ2-5, the V gene TRBV7-2; 10 bases agree with TRBD2. Unmatched junction bases numbered 1, after V lost 2 bases and J lost 7 bases. The CDR3 runs 13 residues. Germline assignment: CDR1 SGHTA and CDR2 FQGNSA.

Turning to this clonotype: A clone one base away is much larger, so this may be a read error. This sequence joins TRBV28 and TRBJ1-1, with D perhaps TRBD1 (5 bases). Germline-derived CDR1 and CDR2 are MDHEN and SYDVKM. This CDR3 comprises 14 residues. The V end was cut by 6 bases, the J end by 11 bases, with 22 bases between. CDR3 in DNA: TGTGCCAGCAGACCCCCCGGGGGAACCAACGAGGCTTTCTTT. It specifies CASRPPGGTNEAFF. Full variable domain (missing parts from reference TRBV28 and TRBJ1-1): DVKVTQSSRYLVKRTGEKVFLECVQDMDHENMFWYRQDPGLGLRLIYFSYDVKMKEKGDIPEGYSVSREKKERFSLILESASTNQTSMYLCASRPPGGTNEAFFGQGTRLTVV.

The chain carries TRBV6-1 and TRBJ1-2; 8 nucleotides line up with TRBD1. The trim removed 7 bases at V and 9 bases at J, leaving 13 bases unmatched. Germline V gene lookup returns CDR1 MNHNS and CDR2 SASEGT. The CDR3 is 14 residues long. For the CDR3, the DNA is TGTGCCAGCAATGAGGCAGGACAGGGTCGAAGCTACACCTTC. It encodes CASNEAGQGRSYTF.

J is TRBJ2-5 and V is TRBV14; D is ambiguous. The CDR3 has 14 amino acids. V was trimmed by 5 bases and J by 5 bases, leaving 15 bases between them. Germline CDR1 and CDR2: SGHDN and FVKESK. DNA of the CDR3: TGTGCCAGCAGCTACCGGGCTGCTCGGGAGACCCAGTACTTC. Translating gives CASSYRAARETQYF.

To note about this clonotype: The junction does not match germline at one end; this may be a read error. The rearrangement joins TRBV28 to TRBJ2-1; TRBD2 aligns across 11 bases. The germline gives CDR1 MDHEN, CDR2 SYDVKM. This CDR3 is built from 15 residues. The CDR3 DNA sequence: TGTGCTACAGATTCCGGGACTAGCGGCTACAATGAGAAGTTCTTC. Translation: CATDSGTSGYNEKFF.

On this clonotype: This clone may be a read error of a much larger clone one base away. The chain recombines TRBV5-1 with TRBJ2-1; D not certain. There are 16 residues in the CDR3. V was clipped by 0 bases and J by 6 bases, with 16 bases between them. The germline gives CDR1 SGHRS, CDR2 YFSETQ. CDR3 in amino acids: CASSLESGIPVNEQFF. The CDR3 DNA follows: TGCGCCAGCAGCTTGGAATCTGGCATCCCCGTCAATGAGCAGTTCTTC.